The next 9 T cell receptor beta chains were all read from a single sample in a study of control samples from healthy donors and cancer patients (dated by TCRdb to 2020 to 2022). The method was the immunoSEQ multiplex PCR assay. In its TCRdb copy, this immuneACCESS table keeps in-frame sequences only and misses some clones. Where compared with another copy, unresolved V genes explain less than half of these, and the others have no known cause. This sample comprises under 200,000 clones, about 93% of them detected only once. Clones ranked in the top ten supply 4.1% of the sample. Sequencing used blood. These receptors all stem from a woman aged 55 to 70 in good health.

The rearrangement uses TRBV11-2 and TRBJ2-1; 10 positions match TRBD2. V gave up 1 base and J gave up 11 bases; unmatched junction bases: 11. Germline V CDR1 and CDR2: SGHAT, FQNNGV. This CDR3 has 16 amino acids. The CDR3 reads CASSLALPGTSAQQFF. CDR3 coding DNA: TGTGCCAGCAGCTTAGCCCTTCCCGGGACTAGCGCCCAGCAGTTCTTC.

CDR3 nucleotides: TGTGCCAGCAGTCCACGGGATACCATGCAAGAGACCCAGTACTTC. This sequence encodes CASSPRDTMQETQYF. The genes are TRBV6-5 and TRBJ2-5; D is possibly TRBD2 (5 bases). The germline V and J ends were trimmed by 5 bases and 2 bases, with 15 bases remaining between them. The CDR3 contains 15 residues. Per germline, CDR1 MNHEY and CDR2 SVGAGI.

The gene calls are TRBV11-3 and TRBJ2-5, with TRBD2 identical over 7 bases. Germline V CDR1 and CDR2: SGHNT, YENEEA. V lost 1 base, J lost 4 bases, and 0 bases stayed unmatched. The CDR3 length is 13 residues. The CDR3 region has the DNA TGTGCCAGCAGCTTAGCGGGGGGAGAGACCCAGTACTTC. It is translated as CASSLAGGETQYF.

The chain employs TRBV29-1 and TRBJ2-1; D gene uncertain. Per the germline V gene, CDR1 is SQVTM and CDR2 is ANQGSEA. The CDR3 length is 16 residues. The V gene lost 5 bases and the J gene lost 4 bases, with 21 bases spanning the gap. The DNA for the CDR3 is TGCAGCGTTAAAGTTCGTTCCTCAGCTGTTTACAATGAGCAGTTCTTC. Its translation: CSVKVRSSAVYNEQFF.

This clone is a singleton in its sample. The chain combines TRBV12-3 or TRBV12-4 with TRBJ1-2; no clear D. This CDR3 contains 13 residues. The V end lost 2 bases, the J end lost 6 bases, and 10 bases lay between the germline ends. The CDR3 sequence is CASSLISANGYTF. CDR3 nucleotides: TGTGCCAGCAGTTTAATATCTGCGAATGGCTACACCTTC.

The chain has TRBV10-3 and TRBJ2-2; D remains ambiguous. The V gene's germline CDR1 is ENHRY and CDR2 SYGVKD. V lost 3 bases and J lost 2, with 7 bases in between. CDR3 length: 14 residues. In DNA, the CDR3 is TGTGCCATCAGTGAAAACAGTAACACCGGGGAGCTGTTTTTT. This translates into CAISENSNTGELFF.

The chain employs TRBV5-1 and TRBJ2-7, with D unclear. The length of the CDR3 is 15 residues. V lost 1 base to trimming and J lost 1 base, with 12 bases between them. Germline V gene data show CDR1 as SGHRS and CDR2 as YFSETQ. The CDR3 bases are TGCGCCAGCAGCTTGTTTTCGGGCTCTTCCTACGAGCAGTACTTC. Protein sequence: CASSLFSGSSYEQYF.

This clone was seen only a few times. The V call is TRBV7-9, the J call TRBJ1-2; perhaps TRBD1 as D (5 bases). In germline, CDR1 is SEHNR, CDR2 FQNEAQ (reference sequence). The CDR3 is 15 amino acids. The V end was cut by 0 bases, the J end by 5 bases, with 13 bases between. CDR3 in amino acids: CASSLASGRGYGYTF. DNA of the CDR3: TGTGCCAGCAGCTTAGCGTCGGGGAGGGGTTATGGCTACACCTTC.

The V gene is TRBV28, the J gene TRBJ1-5; 8 bases fit TRBD1. Germline loops: CDR1 MDHEN, CDR2 SYDVKM. Trimming removed 4 bases from V and 4 bases from J; junction bases left unmatched: 9. The CDR3 loop spans 16 amino acids. CDR3 loop: CASSSGLQGVNQPQHF. The CDR3 DNA reads as TGTGCCAGCAGTTCCGGGTTACAGGGGGTAAATCAGCCCCAGCATTTT. The variable domain in full, completed from reference TRBV28 and TRBJ1-5, reads DVKVTQSSRYLVKRTGEKVFLECVQDMDHENMFWYRQDPGLGLRLIYFSYDVKMKEKGDIPEGYSVSREKKERFSLILESASTNQTSMYLCASSSGLQGVNQPQHFGDGTRLSIL.